These 19 T cell receptor beta chains came from one sample sequenced in a study of regulatory T cells in long-lasting Graves disease. Time point denoted: persistent/refractory GD, antithyroid drugs over 5 years with positive TRAb. From RNA extracted from PBMCs, the TCR library was made. Library construction for TCR beta used iRepertoire HTBI primers and Arm-PCR of CDR3 regions. TCRdb re-analysed the multiplex PCR reads in MiXCR, keeping a single row per CDR3 protein. The repertoire holds more than 650,000 distinct CDR3 sequences, with approximately 29% as singletons. This specimen consisted of peripheral blood mononuclear cells (PBMCs), obtained when the disease was refractory, from a patient treated with antithyroid drugs. The receptors come from a female donor with Graves disease.

The chain employs TRBV30 and TRBJ1-2; D gene uncertain. Trimming stripped 3 bases from V and 3 bases from J, with 8 bases between. The CDR3 sequence is 12 residues long. Germline V CDR1 and CDR2: GTSNPN, SVGIG (reference sequence). CDR3 DNA sequence: TGTGCCTGGAGAGTTAGGGACTATGGCTACACCTTC. Protein product: CAWRVRDYGYTF.

The V and J genes are TRBV3-1 and TRBJ2-1, with D possibly TRBD2 on 5 matching bases. Germline CDR1 reads LGHDT; CDR2 reads YNNKEL (reference sequence). V was cut by 5 bases and J by 8 bases, with 13 bases left in between. CDR3 length equals 13 residues. CDR3 residues: CASSSGLAYEQFF. The DNA of the CDR3 is TGTGCCAGCAGCTCCGGCCTAGCCTATGAGCAGTTCTTC.

This clonotype was counted between two and nine times. CDR3 sequence (DNA): TGTGCCACCCGGGGGACTGAGCGAAGAAACAATGAGCAGTTCTTC. Amino acid sequence: CATRGTERRNNEQFF. The chain has TRBV12-3 or TRBV12-4 and TRBJ2-1; a possible D gene is TRBD2 (6 bases). The CDR3 has 15 amino acids. V shed 10 bases and J shed 5 bases, with 21 bases lying between them.

This clonotype was observed many times. The V and J genes are TRBV2 and TRBJ2-3; TRBD1 agrees at 10 bases. The V gene end was trimmed by 6 bases and the J gene end by 6 bases; junction bases not matched to a gene: 6. Germline V gene lookup returns CDR1 SNHLY and CDR2 FYNNEI. The CDR3 totals 14 residues. The CDR3 DNA is TGTGCCAGCAGGCGGGACAGGGGCGTGGATACGCAGTATTTT. It codes for CASRRDRGVDTQYF.

This clonotype was counted at least ten times. The chain couples TRBV6-1 to TRBJ2-5; D might be TRBD1 or TRBD2, each matching 6 bases. Trimming took off 6 bases at V and 5 bases at J, with 16 bases between the two ends. The CDR3 sequence is 14 residues long. The V gene's germline CDR1 is MNHNS and CDR2 SASEGT. The CDR3 DNA sequence: TGTGCCAGCAGCCCCATTCGGGGGCGGGAGACCCAGTACTTC. Translated, it gives CASSPIRGRETQYF.

The chain carries TRBV5-1 and TRBJ2-7, with 7 bases identical to TRBD1. Germline V gene data show CDR1 as SGHRS and CDR2 as YFSETQ. V dropped 3 bases and J dropped 2; count of bases not matched to a gene: 8. CDR3 length equals 15 residues. CDR3 protein: CASSSSPGGPYEQYF. The CDR3 DNA reads TGCGCCAGCAGCTCATCACCAGGGGGTCCCTACGAGCAGTACTTC.

V gene TRBV28 combines with J gene TRBJ2-1; D uncertain. This CDR3 is built from 14 residues. Trimming took 2 bases from V and 8 from J, leaving 13 bases between them. The germline gives CDR1 MDHEN, CDR2 SYDVKM. The CDR3 reads CASSLVRRPDEQFF. The CDR3 DNA reads as TGTGCCAGCAGTTTAGTTCGACGGCCAGATGAGCAGTTCTTC.

This clonotype was picked up a small number of times. V usage is TRBV19 and J usage is TRBJ2-5, with 9 bases lining up with TRBD1. This CDR3 spans 14 amino acids. Germline loops: CDR1 LNHDA, CDR2 SQIVND (reference sequence). J gave up 10 bases and V 8 bases, and 14 bases lay outside the gene matches. The CDR3 DNA follows: TGTGCCAGTGGACCCGGGACAGGGAGGGGATTCCAGTACTTC. Residues: CASGPGTGRGFQYF.

This clonotype turned up a few times. The chain is built from TRBV14 and TRBJ2-5; D gene unclear. The germline V gene has CDR1 SGHDN and CDR2 FVKESK. The length of the CDR3 is 12 residues. V was trimmed by 1 base and J by 7 bases, leaving 7 bases between them. The CDR3 DNA sequence: TGTGCCAGCAGCCAAGGGCACAGGACCCAGTACTTC. Amino acids: CASSQGHRTQYF. Full variable domain (outside the CDR3, taken from reference TRBV14 and TRBJ2-5): EAGVTQFPSHSVIEKGQTVTLRCDPISGHDNLYWYRRVMGKEIKFLLHFVKESKQDESGMPNNRFLAERTGGTYSTLKVQPAELEDSGVYFCASSQGHRTQYFGPGTRLLVL.

J is TRBJ2-4 and V is TRBV7-3, with a tentative D call TRBD2 (6 bases). The V end was cut by 5 bases, the J end by 2 bases, with 13 bases between. Germline V CDR1 and CDR2: SGHTA, FQGTGA. The CDR3 sequence is 15 residues long. CDR3: CASSPWGGTKNIQYF. CDR3 DNA sequence: TGTGCCAGCAGCCCCTGGGGCGGGACCAAAAACATTCAGTACTTC.

This chain connects TRBV7-2 to TRBJ1-1; D call uncertain. The germline V gene has CDR1 SGHTA and CDR2 FQGNSA. This CDR3 is 13 amino acids long. Trimming took off 1 base at V and 4 bases at J, with 7 bases between the two ends. The CDR3, as DNA: TGTGCCAGCAGCTTAGAGGAACGCACTGAAGCTTTCTTT. Protein product: CASSLEERTEAFF. Using reference TRBV7-2 and TRBJ1-1 for the parts outside the CDR3, the full variable domain is GAGVSQSPSNKVTEKGKDVELRCDPISGHTALYWYRQSLGQGLEFLIYFQGNSAPDKSGLPSDRFSAERTGGSVSTLTIQRTQQEDSAVYLCASSLEERTEAFFGQGTRLTVV.

The sample holds many counts of this clonotype. This chain connects TRBV11-2 to TRBJ1-2, with 10 bases that match TRBD1. The CDR3 has 16 residues. CDR1 and CDR2 (germline): SGHAT, FQNNGV. With V trimmed by 5 bases and J by 4 bases, 10 bases remained unmatched. CDR3 loop: CASSARTGGGVYGYTF. In DNA, the CDR3 is TGTGCCAGCAGCGCCCGGACAGGGGGAGGTGTCTATGGCTACACCTTC.

V is TRBV7-6 and J is TRBJ1-4; the match to TRBD1 covers 7 bases. The V and J ends lost 5 bases and 10 bases, in that order; junction bases with no gene match: 16. CDR1 is SGHVS, CDR2 FNYEAQ, per germline. The CDR3 is 16 residues long. The CDR3 DNA follows: TGTGCCAGCAGCCCCCCCCCTGAACAGGGGAGGGCAAAACTGTTTTTT. It is translated as CASSPPPEQGRAKLFF. The whole variable domain, remainder taken from reference TRBV7-6 and TRBJ1-4, is GAGVSQSPRYKVTKRGQDVALRCDPISGHVSLYWYRQALGQGPEFLTYFNYEAQQDKSGLPNDRFSAERPEGSISTLTIQRTEQRDSAMYRCASSPPPEQGRAKLFFGSGTQLSVL.

This rearrangement joins TRBV6-1 to TRBJ2-5, with 7 bases aligning to TRBD2. The CDR3 contains 15 residues. The germline gives CDR1 MNHNS, CDR2 SASEGT. J gave up 2 bases and V 5 bases, and 8 bases lay outside the gene matches. The CDR3 DNA sequence: TGTGCCAGCAGTCGGAGCGGGACCAGTCAAGAGACCCAGTACTTC. This encodes CASSRSGTSQETQYF.

This clonotype was detected only a few times. The rearrangement joins TRBV10-3 to TRBJ2-5, with 10 bases that match TRBD1. V dropped 0 bases and J dropped 5; count of bases not matched to a gene: 3. Per germline, CDR1 ENHRY and CDR2 SYGVKD. The CDR3 runs 15 residues. CDR3 residues: CAISESGQGLETQYF. Here the CDR3 DNA reads TGTGCCATCAGTGAGTCGGGACAGGGGTTGGAGACCCAGTACTTC.

In this sample, this clonotype turned up many times. The chain uses TRBV10-3 and TRBJ1-2; the D gene is possibly TRBD1 (5 bases). Germline V gene lookup returns CDR1 ENHRY and CDR2 SYGVKD. The CDR3 is 13 amino acids. V lost 4 bases to trimming and J lost 6 bases, with 12 bases between them. The DNA of the CDR3 is TGTGCCATCAGTGGGGCAAGGGGAGATGGCTACACCTTC. Translating gives CAISGARGDGYTF.

The rearrangement uses TRBV28 and TRBJ2-7; perhaps TRBD1 as D (5 bases). The CDR3 has 13 residues. Trimming removed 3 bases from V and 5 bases from J, with 11 bases in between. Germline loops: CDR1 MDHEN, CDR2 SYDVKM. In nucleotides, the CDR3 is TGTGCCAGCAGTTTCGGGCAGGGCCACGAGCAGTACTTC. Its translation: CASSFGQGHEQYF. Supplemented by reference TRBV28 and TRBJ2-7, the full variable domain reads DVKVTQSSRYLVKRTGEKVFLECVQDMDHENMFWYRQDPGLGLRLIYFSYDVKMKEKGDIPEGYSVSREKKERFSLILESASTNQTSMYLCASSFGQGHEQYFGPGTRLTVT.

There are a few counts of this clonotype. V is TRBV7-3 and J is TRBJ2-5; tentative D call: TRBD2 (6 bases). Trimming stripped 5 bases from V and 5 bases from J, with 18 bases between. Germline CDR1 reads SGHTA; CDR2 reads FQGTGA. The CDR3 loop spans 15 amino acids. CDR3 coding DNA: TGTGCCAGCAGCCCGTCGGGAGAAACTCCGGAGACCCAGTACTTC. Protein: CASSPSGETPETQYF. Full variable domain (remainder filled in from reference TRBV7-3 and TRBJ2-5): GAGVSQTPSNKVTEKGKYVELRCDPISGHTALYWYRQSLGQGPEFLIYFQGTGAADDSGLPNDRFFAVRPEGSVSTLKIQRTERGDSAVYLCASSPSGETPETQYFGPGTRLLVL.

The V gene is TRBV7-8, the J gene TRBJ1-4, with a possible D match to TRBD1 (5 bases). The germline V and J ends were trimmed by 5 bases and 8 bases, with 21 bases remaining between them. This CDR3 has 16 residues. Germline V gene lookup returns CDR1 SGHVS and CDR2 FQNEAQ. The CDR3 spells CASSPLHGATREKLFF. The CDR3 DNA sequence: TGTGCCAGCAGCCCCCTTCACGGGGCCACTAGGGAAAAACTGTTTTTT. Filled out from reference TRBV7-8 and TRBJ1-4, the complete variable domain reads GAGVSQSPRYKVAKRGQDVALRCDPISGHVSLFWYQQALGQGPEFLTYFQNEAQLDKSGLPSDRFFAERPEGSVSTLKIQRTQQEDSAVYLCASSPLHGATREKLFFGSGTQLSVL.